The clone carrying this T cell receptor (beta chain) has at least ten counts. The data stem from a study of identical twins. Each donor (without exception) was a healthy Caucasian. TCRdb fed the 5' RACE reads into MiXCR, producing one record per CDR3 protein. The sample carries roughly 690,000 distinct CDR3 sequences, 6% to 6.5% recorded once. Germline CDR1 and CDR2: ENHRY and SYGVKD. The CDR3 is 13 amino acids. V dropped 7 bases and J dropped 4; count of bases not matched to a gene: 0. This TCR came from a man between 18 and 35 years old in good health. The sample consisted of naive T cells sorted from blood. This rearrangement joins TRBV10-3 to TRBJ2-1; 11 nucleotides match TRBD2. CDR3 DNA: TGTGCCATCACTAGCGGGGGGTACAATGAGCAGTTCTTC. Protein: CAITSGGYNEQFF.